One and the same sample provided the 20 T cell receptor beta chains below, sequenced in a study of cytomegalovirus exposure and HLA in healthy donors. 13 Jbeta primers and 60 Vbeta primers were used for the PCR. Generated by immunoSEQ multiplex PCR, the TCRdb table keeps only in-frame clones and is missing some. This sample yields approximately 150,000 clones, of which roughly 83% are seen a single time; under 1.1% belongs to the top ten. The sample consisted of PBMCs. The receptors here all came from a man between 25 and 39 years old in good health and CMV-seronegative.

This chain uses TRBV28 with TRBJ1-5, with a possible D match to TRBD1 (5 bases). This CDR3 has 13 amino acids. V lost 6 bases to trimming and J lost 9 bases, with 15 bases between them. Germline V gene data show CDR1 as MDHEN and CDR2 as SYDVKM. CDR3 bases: TGTGCCAGCAGCCAGGGAAGTGGAAGGCCCCAGCATTTT. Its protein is CASSQGSGRPQHF.

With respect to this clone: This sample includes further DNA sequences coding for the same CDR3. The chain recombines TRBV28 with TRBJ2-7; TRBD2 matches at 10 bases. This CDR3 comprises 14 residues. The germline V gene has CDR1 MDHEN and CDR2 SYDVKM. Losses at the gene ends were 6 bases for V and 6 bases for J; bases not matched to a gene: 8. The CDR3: CASRAAGGQGEQYF. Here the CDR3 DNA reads TGTGCCAGCAGGGCAGCGGGGGGGCAGGGCGAGCAGTACTTC.

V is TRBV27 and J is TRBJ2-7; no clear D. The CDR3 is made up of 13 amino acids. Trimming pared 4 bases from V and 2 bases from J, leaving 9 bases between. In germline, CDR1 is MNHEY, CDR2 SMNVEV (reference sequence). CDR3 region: CASSYRVAYEQYF. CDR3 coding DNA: TGTGCCAGCAGTTATCGGGTCGCCTACGAGCAGTACTTC.

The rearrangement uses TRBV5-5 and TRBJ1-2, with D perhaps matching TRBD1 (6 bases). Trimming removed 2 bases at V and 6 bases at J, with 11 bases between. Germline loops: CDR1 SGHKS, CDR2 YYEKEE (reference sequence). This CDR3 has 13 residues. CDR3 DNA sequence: TGTGCCAGCAGCTTTTATGGGGGCAATGGCTACACCTTC. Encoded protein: CASSFYGGNGYTF. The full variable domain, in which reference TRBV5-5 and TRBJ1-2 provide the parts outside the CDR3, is DAGVTQSPTHLIKTRGQQVTLRCSPISGHKSVSWYQQVLGQGPQFIFQYYEKEERGRGNFPDRFSARQFPNYSSELNVNALLLGDSALYLCASSFYGGNGYTFGSGTRLTVV.

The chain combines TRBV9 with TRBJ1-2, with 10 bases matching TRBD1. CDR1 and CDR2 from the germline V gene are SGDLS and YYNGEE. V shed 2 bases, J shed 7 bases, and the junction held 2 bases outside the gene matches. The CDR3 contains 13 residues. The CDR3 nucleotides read TGTGCCAGCAGCGTTGGGGACAGGGGTGGCTACACCTTC. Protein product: CASSVGDRGGYTF.

The CDR3 DNA is TGCGCCAGCAGCGACAGGGTTGCGAACTATGGCTACACCTTC. Translated: CASSDRVANYGYTF. The chain combines TRBV4-1 with TRBJ1-2; TRBD1 agrees at 7 bases. Germline CDR1 is MGHRA and CDR2 is YSYEKL. The CDR3 has 14 residues. The V segment lost 5 bases and the J segment 2 bases; nucleotides outside the gene matches: 5.

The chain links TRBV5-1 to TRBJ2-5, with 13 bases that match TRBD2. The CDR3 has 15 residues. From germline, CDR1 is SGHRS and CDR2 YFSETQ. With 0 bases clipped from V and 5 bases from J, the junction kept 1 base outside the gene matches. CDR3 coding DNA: TGCGCCAGCAGCTTGGCGACTAGCGGGGGGGAGACCCAGTACTTC. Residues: CASSLATSGGETQYF.

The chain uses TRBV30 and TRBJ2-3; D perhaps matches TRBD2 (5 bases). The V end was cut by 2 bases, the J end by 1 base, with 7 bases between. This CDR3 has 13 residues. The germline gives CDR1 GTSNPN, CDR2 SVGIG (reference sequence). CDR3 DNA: TGTGCCTGGAGTCTCGGGGGCACAGATACGCAGTATTTT. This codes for CAWSLGGTDTQYF.

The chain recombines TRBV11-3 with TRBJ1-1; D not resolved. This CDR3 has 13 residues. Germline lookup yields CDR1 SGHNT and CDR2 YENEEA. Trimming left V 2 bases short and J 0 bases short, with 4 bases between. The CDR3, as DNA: TGTGCCAGCAGCTTACAGGTGAACACTGAAGCTTTCTTT. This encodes CASSLQVNTEAFF.

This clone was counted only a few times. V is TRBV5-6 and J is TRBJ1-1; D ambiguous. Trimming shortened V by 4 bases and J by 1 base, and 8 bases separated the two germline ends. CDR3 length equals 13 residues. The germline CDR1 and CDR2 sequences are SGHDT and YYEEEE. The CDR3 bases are TGTGCCAGCAGCATGGACTGGAACACTGAAGCTTTCTTT. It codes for CASSMDWNTEAFF.

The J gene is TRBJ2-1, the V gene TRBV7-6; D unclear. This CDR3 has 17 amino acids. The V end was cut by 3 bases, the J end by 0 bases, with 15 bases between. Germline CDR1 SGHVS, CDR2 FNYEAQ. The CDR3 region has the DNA TGTGCCAGCAGCTTTAGCCGGCAGACCAGCTCCTACAATGAGCAGTTCTTC. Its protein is CASSFSRQTSSYNEQFF.

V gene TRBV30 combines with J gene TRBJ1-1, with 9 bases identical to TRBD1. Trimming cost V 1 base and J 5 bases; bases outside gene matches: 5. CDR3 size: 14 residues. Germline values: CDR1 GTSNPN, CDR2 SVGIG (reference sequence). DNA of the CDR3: TGTGCCTGGAGTGGAGGGACAGGGAGTACTGAAGCTTTCTTT. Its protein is CAWSGGTGSTEAFF.

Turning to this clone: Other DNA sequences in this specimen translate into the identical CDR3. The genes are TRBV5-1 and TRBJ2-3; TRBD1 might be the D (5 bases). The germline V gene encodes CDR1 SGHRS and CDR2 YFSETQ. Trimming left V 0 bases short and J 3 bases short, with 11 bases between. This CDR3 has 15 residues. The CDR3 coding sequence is TGCGCCAGCAGCTTGGGGGGTAGGGGTACAGATACGCAGTATTTT. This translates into CASSLGGRGTDTQYF.

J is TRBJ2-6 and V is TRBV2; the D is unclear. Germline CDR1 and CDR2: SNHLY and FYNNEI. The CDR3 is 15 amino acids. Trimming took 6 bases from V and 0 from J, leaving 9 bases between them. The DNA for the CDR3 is TGTGCCAGCAGACGAGATTACTCTGGGGCCAACGTCCTGACTTTC. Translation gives CASRRDYSGANVLTF.

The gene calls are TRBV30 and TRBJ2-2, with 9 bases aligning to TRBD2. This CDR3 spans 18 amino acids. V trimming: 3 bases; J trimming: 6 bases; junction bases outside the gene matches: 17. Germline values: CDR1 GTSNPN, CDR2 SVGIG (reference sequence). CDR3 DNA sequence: TGTGCCTGGAGCTTGCCTTACAGGGTTGCGGGAGGGCCCGGGGAGCTGTTTTTT. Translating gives CAWSLPYRVAGGPGELFF.

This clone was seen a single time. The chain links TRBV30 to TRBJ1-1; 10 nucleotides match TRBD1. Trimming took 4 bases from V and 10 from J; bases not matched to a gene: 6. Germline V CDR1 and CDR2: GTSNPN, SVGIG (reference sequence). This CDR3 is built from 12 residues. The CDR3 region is CAWMGQGIGAFF. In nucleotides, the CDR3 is TGTGCCTGGATGGGACAGGGGATCGGAGCTTTCTTT.

The CDR3 reads CASSLEGFRDTQYF. Here the CDR3 DNA reads TGTGCCAGCAGCCTAGAGGGGTTCAGGGATACGCAGTATTTT. The chain combines TRBV7-8 with TRBJ2-3; D tentatively fits TRBD1 or TRBD2 (5 bases each). This CDR3 is 14 amino acids long. From germline, CDR1 is SGHVS and CDR2 FQNEAQ. Trimming took 5 bases from V and 6 from J, leaving 15 bases between them.

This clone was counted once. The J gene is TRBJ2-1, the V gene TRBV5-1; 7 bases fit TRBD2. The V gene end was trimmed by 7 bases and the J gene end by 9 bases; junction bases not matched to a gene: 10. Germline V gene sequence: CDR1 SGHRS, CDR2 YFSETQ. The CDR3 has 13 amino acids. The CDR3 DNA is TGCGCCAGCCAGCGGGACTATTTATCTGAGCAGTTCTTC. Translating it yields CASQRDYLSEQFF.

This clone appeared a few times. The CDR3 loop reads CASSRRRGNQETQYF. The CDR3 coding sequence is TGTGCCAGCAGCCGGAGACGGGGTAACCAAGAGACCCAGTACTTC. This chain connects TRBV7-6 to TRBJ2-5; D might be TRBD2 (5 bases). The CDR3 is made up of 15 amino acids. CDR1 and CDR2 (germline): SGHVS, FNYEAQ. V lost 5 bases to trimming and J lost 0 bases, with 13 bases between them.

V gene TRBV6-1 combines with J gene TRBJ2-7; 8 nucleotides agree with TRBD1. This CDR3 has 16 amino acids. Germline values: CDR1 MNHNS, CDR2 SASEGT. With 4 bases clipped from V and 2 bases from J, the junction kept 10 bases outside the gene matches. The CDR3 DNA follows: TGTGCCAGCAGTGCAAACAGGGGGGTTAAGACCTACGAGCAGTACTTC. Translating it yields CASSANRGVKTYEQYF.